A selection of T cell receptor beta chains follows, all from one sample in a study of response to subunit inactivated influenza vaccine. Each CDR3 protein gets one entry after TCRdb re-called the RT-PCR reads with MiXCR. The table has 550,000 to 650,000 distinct CDR3 sequences, about an eighth seen once. This material consisted of PBMCs from blood, taken on the day of vaccination. The receptors originated from a man aged 45-65 years who received an inactivated influenza vaccine. CDR3s include the opening cysteine and the closing phenylalanine or tryptophan. The D gene is left open where the match is weak. A clone size is listed for some rows: how often the clone was seen (once, few, many), or a class if it is expanded.

cdr3_aa cdr3_nt d_call j_call v_call clone_size
CSLGKDYSTDTQYF TGCAGCTTAGGGAAGGACTACAGCACAGATACGCAGTATTTT . TRBJ2-3 TRBV29-1 many
CASSPEVGGGYGYTF TGTGCCAGCAGCCCTGAAGTAGGAGGGGGCTATGGCTACACCTTC . TRBJ1-2 TRBV7-9 .
CSAGGDTYNEQFF TGCAGCGCTGGGGGGGACACTTACAATGAGCAGTTCTTC . TRBJ2-1 TRBV29-1 .
CASSQSAGKQYF TGTGCCAGCAGCCAATCAGCCGGCAAGCAGTACTTC . TRBJ2-7 TRBV3-1 .
CASSWSSPGQFF TGCGCCAGCAGCTGGTCTAGCCCCGGGCAGTTCTTC . TRBJ2-1 TRBV5-1 many
CASSQIGIYGSPYEQYF TGTGCCAGCAGCCAAATCGGTATTTACGGGTCCCCCTACGAGCAGTACTTC . TRBJ2-7 TRBV14 few
CASSPRTEGFGELFF TGTGCCAGCAGCCCGAGGACAGAAGGATTCGGGGAGCTGTTTTTT . TRBJ2-2 TRBV9 .
CASRTGQGAVNTQYF TGTGCCAGCAGGACTGGGCAGGGGGCGGTTAATACGCAGTATTTT TRBD1 TRBJ2-3 TRBV6-2/TRBV6-3 many
CASSWAKETQYF TGTGCCAGCAGTTGGGCAAAAGAGACCCAGTACTTC . TRBJ2-5 TRBV6-2/TRBV6-3 many
CSVVENSNQPQHF TGCAGCGTTGTAGAAAATAGCAATCAGCCCCAGCATTTT . TRBJ1-5 TRBV29-1 many
CASSLGQGAKDTQYF TGTGCCAGCAGCTTAGGACAGGGGGCAAAAGATACGCAGTATTTT TRBD1 TRBJ2-3 TRBV7-2 .
CASRPGQDLLAGGSYNEQFF TGCGCCAGCAGGCCAGGTCAAGATCTGTTGGCAGGGGGCTCCTACAATGAGCAGTTCTTC TRBD1 TRBJ2-1 TRBV5-1 many
CASGQSGGEQYF TGTGCCAGCGGACAGTCAGGGGGCGAGCAGTACTTC TRBD1 TRBJ2-7 TRBV12-3/TRBV12-4 .
CASSPGTGYSGELFF TGTGCCAGCAGCCCCGGGACAGGGTATTCCGGGGAGCTGTTTTTT TRBD1 TRBJ2-2 TRBV11-2 .
CSARKLAGGLGETQYF TGCAGTGCTAGAAAACTAGCGGGGGGGCTAGGGGAGACCCAGTACTTC TRBD2 TRBJ2-5 TRBV20-1 few
CASSRGDLSDYEQYF TGTGCCAGCAGCCGCGGCGACTTGAGCGACTACGAGCAGTACTTC . TRBJ2-7 TRBV7-8 .
CSAGIAGGGNEQFF TGCAGTGCTGGCATAGCGGGAGGGGGCAATGAGCAGTTCTTC TRBD2 TRBJ2-1 TRBV20-1 .
CASRTSGSSYNEQFF TGTGCCAGCAGGACTAGCGGTAGCTCCTACAATGAGCAGTTCTTC TRBD2 TRBJ2-1 TRBV12-3/TRBV12-4 many
CASSYGTATYEQYF TGTGCCAGCAGTTATGGGACAGCGACCTACGAGCAGTACTTC TRBD1 TRBJ2-7 TRBV6-5 many
CASSISGRPYEQYF TGTGCCAGCAGCATTAGCGGGAGGCCCTACGAGCAGTACTTC TRBD2 TRBJ2-7 TRBV3-1 .
CASSARTSGATDTQYF TGTGCCAGCAGTGCCCGGACTAGCGGGGCCACAGATACGCAGTATTTT TRBD2 TRBJ2-3 TRBV6-1 few
CASKRDRGNSPLHF TGTGCCAGCAAACGGGACAGGGGTAATTCACCCCTCCACTTT TRBD1 TRBJ1-6 TRBV6-1 many
CASSLGTGNTEAFF TGTGCCAGCAGCTTGGGGACGGGGAACACTGAAGCTTTCTTT . TRBJ1-1 TRBV7-3 many
CASSLVTSGGTYEQFF TGTGCCAGCAGCTTAGTAACTAGCGGGGGAACCTATGAGCAGTTCTTC TRBD2 TRBJ2-1 TRBV7-6 few
CASSSVGGSNSPLHF TGTGCCAGCAGCTCCGTGGGGGGATCTAATTCACCCCTCCACTTT . TRBJ1-6 TRBV5-5 .
CASSYRLGDEQFF TGTGCCAGCAGTTACCGGCTAGGGGATGAGCAGTTCTTC . TRBJ2-1 TRBV6-5 .
CASRRDGSYEQYF TGTGCCAGCCGCCGGGACGGGAGCTACGAGCAGTACTTC . TRBJ2-7 TRBV2 many
CASSASLAGGRDTQYF TGTGCCAGCAGTGCCTCACTAGCGGGAGGAAGGGATACGCAGTATTTT TRBD2 TRBJ2-3 TRBV2 few
CASKGAGGAYNEQFF TGTGCCAGCAAGGGGGCGGGAGGGGCCTACAATGAGCAGTTCTTC TRBD2 TRBJ2-1 TRBV12-3/TRBV12-4 few
CASSGKTGGNSPLHF TGTGCCAGCAGTGGAAAGACAGGGGGAAATTCACCCCTCCACTTT TRBD1 TRBJ1-6 TRBV27 few
CASSQVRGRSSYNEQFF TGTGCCAGCAGCCAAGTGAGGGGGCGGAGCTCCTACAATGAGCAGTTCTTC TRBD1 TRBJ2-1 TRBV4-2 few
CASSPLRLAGVHNEQFF TGTGCCAGCAGTCCACTCCGACTAGCGGGAGTACACAATGAGCAGTTCTTC TRBD2 TRBJ2-1 TRBV6-2/TRBV6-3 .
CASSSVGPRTDEQFF TGTGCCAGCAGTTCCGTGGGGCCCCGAACAGATGAGCAGTTCTTC . TRBJ2-1 TRBV12-3/TRBV12-4 many
CASSFAGGSGYEQYF TGCGCCAGCAGCTTCGCTGGTGGATCTGGTTACGAGCAGTACTTC . TRBJ2-7 TRBV5-1 few